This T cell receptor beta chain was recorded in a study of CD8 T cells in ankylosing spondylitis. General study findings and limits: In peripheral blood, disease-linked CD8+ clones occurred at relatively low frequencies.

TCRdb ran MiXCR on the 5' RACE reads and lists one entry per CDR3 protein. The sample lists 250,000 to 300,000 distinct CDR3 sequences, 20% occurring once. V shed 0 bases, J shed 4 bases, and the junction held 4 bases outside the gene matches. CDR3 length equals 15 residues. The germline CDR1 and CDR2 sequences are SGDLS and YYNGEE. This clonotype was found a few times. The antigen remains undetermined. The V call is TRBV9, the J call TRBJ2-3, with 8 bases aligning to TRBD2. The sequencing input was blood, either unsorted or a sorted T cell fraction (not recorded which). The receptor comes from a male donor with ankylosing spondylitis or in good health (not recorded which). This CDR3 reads CASSVDGGAADTQYF. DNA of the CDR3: TGTGCCAGCAGCGTAGACGGGGGGGCCGCAGATACGCAGTATTTT.